This T cell receptor (beta chain) was sequenced for a study of CD8 T cells in Susac syndrome. Overall study findings and caveats: The TCR sequencing and HLA analysis in the study involved a relatively small number of individuals, as the study acknowledged.

The CDR3 covers 17 residues. Germline V lookup: CDR1 LGHDT, CDR2 YNNKEL (reference sequence). With V trimmed by 3 bases and J by 3 bases, 6 bases remained unmatched. FACS was used to enrich TEMRA cells, whereas the CD8+ and CD4+ T cells were obtained by negative isolation. Worth noting for this clonotype: Its specificity is unknown.

Random hexamers were used to reverse transcribe an amount of about 0.45 to 1 ug RNA. TCRdb independently ran MiXCR on the immunoSEQ multiplex PCR reads; one entry per CDR3 protein. Of some 130,000 distinct CDR3 sequences listed, less than 95% are singletons. The origin of this receptor is a human donor with multiple sclerosis. V gene TRBV3-1 combines with J gene TRBJ2-4; 12 bases match TRBD2. The material sequenced was CD4+ T cells from PBMCs. CDR3 bases: TGTGCCAGCAGCCAGAAGACTAGCGGGAGTGTCAAAAACATTCAGTACTTC. Translation gives CASSQKTSGSVKNIQYF.